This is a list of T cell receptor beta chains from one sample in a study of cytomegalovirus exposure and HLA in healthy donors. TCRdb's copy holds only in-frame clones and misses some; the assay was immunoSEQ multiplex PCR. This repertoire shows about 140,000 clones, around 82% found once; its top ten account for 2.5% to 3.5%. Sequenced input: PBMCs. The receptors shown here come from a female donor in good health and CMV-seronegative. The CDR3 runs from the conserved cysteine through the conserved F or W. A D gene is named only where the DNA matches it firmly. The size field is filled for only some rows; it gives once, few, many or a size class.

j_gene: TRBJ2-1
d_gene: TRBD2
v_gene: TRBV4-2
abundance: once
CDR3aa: CASSQVSGTSNEQFF
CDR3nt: TGTGCCAGCAGCCAAGTTAGCGGGACTTCCAATGAGCAGTTCTTC

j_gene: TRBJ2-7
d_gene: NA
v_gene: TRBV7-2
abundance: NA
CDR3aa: CASRGRGRDFGEQYF
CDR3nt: TGTGCCAGCAGGGGCAGGGGTCGCGATTTTGGCGAGCAGTACTTC

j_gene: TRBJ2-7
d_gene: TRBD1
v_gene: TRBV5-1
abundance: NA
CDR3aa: CASSLAAQGAYEQYF
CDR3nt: TGCGCCAGCAGCCTGGCCGCGCAGGGGGCCTACGAGCAGTACTTC

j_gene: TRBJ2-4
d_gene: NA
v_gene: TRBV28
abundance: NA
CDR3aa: CASTKQLLAKNIQYF
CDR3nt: TGTGCCAGCACCAAACAACTACTAGCCAAAAACATTCAGTACTTC

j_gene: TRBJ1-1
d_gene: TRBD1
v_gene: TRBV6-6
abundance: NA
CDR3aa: CASSRDRLTEAFF
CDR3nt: TGTGCCAGCAGCCGGGACAGGCTCACTGAAGCTTTCTTT

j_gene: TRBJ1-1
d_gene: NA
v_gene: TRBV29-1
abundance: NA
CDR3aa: CSGSVWNTEAFF
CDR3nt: TGCAGCGGCTCGGTCTGGAACACTGAAGCTTTCTTT

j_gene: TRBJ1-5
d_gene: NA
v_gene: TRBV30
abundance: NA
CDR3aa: CAWNKEVNQPQHF
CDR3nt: TGTGCCTGGAATAAGGAGGTAAATCAGCCCCAGCATTTT

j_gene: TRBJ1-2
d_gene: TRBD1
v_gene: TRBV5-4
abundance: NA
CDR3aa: CASSLWDREYTF
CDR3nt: TGTGCCAGCAGCTTGTGGGACAGGGAGTACACCTTC

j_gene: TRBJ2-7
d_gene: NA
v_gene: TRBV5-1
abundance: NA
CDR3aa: CASSPRGASYEQYF
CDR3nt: TGCGCCAGCAGCCCAAGGGGCGCTAGCTACGAGCAGTACTTC

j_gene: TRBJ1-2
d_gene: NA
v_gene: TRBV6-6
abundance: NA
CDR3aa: CASRTGTHEGYTF
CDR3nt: TGTGCCAGCAGAACCGGGACTCATGAGGGCTACACCTTC

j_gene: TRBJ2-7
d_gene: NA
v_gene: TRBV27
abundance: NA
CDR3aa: CASSPTGATYEQYF
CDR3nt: TGTGCCAGCAGTCCGACAGGAGCCACCTACGAGCAGTACTTC

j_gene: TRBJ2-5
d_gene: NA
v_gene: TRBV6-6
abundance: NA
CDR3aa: CASSYEGVKGETQYF
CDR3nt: TGTGCCAGCAGTTACGAGGGGGTTAAAGGGGAGACCCAGTACTTC

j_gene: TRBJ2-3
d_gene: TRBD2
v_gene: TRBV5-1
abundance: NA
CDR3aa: CASAEAGGKMGDTQYF
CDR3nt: TGCGCCAGCGCGGAAGCGGGAGGGAAGATGGGAGATACGCAGTATTTT

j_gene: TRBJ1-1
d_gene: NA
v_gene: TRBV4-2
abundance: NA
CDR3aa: CASSRTPLPEAFF
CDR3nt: TGTGCCAGCAGCCGAACTCCCCTCCCTGAAGCTTTCTTT

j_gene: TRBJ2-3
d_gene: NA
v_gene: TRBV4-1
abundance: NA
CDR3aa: CASSRIIGTSTDTQYF
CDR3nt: TGCGCCAGCAGCCGGATAATCGGGACTAGCACAGATACGCAGTATTTT

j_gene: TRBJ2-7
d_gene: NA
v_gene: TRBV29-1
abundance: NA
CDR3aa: CSVVNARRAASYEQYF
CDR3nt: TGCAGCGTTGTGAATGCGAGGCGGGCCGCCTCCTACGAGCAGTACTTC

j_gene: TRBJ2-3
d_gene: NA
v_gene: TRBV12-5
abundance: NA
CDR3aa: CASGGGQGTDTQYF
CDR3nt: TGTGCTAGTGGGGGAGGACAGGGCACAGATACGCAGTATTTT

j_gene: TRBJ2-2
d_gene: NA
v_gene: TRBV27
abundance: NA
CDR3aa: CASSLSSAGELFF
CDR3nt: TGTGCCAGCAGTCTCTCCTCCGCCGGGGAGCTGTTTTTT

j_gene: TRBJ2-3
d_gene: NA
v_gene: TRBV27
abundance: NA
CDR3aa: CASSPLTADTQYF
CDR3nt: TGTGCCAGCAGTCCGCTGACAGCAGATACGCAGTATTTT

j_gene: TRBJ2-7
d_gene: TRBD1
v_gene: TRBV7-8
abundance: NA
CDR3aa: CASSPGRGQGLGYEQYF
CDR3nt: TGTGCCAGCAGTCCAGGGAGGGGACAGGGGCTTGGGTACGAGCAGTACTTC

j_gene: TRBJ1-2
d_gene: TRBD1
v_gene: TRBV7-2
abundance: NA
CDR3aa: CASSPSGTENYGYTF
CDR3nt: TGTGCCAGCAGCCCCTCCGGGACAGAGAACTATGGCTACACCTTC

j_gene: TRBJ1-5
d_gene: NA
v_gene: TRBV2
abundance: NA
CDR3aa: CASRDYSNQPQHF
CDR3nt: TGTGCCAGCAGGGACTATAGCAATCAGCCCCAGCATTTT

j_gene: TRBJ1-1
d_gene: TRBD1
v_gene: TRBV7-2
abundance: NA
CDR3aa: CASSLGTVEAFF
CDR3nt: TGTGCCAGCAGCTTGGGGACAGTCGAAGCTTTCTTT

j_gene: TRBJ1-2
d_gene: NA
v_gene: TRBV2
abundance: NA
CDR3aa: CASSEDSFYREGIEGYTF
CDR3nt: TGTGCCAGCAGTGAAGATTCCTTTTACAGGGAGGGAATAGAGGGCTACACCTTC

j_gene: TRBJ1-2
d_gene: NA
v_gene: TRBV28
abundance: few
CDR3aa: CASKEFSSGYTF
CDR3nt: TGTGCCAGCAAAGAGTTTTCGTCTGGCTACACCTTC

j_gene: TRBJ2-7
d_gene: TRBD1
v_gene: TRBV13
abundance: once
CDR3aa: CASRRRQGHEQYF
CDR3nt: TGTGCCAGCAGACGGAGACAGGGGCACGAGCAGTACTTC

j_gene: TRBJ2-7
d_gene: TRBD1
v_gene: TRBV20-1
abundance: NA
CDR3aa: CGRDSPYEQYF
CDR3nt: TGCGGCCGGGACAGTCCCTACGAGCAGTACTTC

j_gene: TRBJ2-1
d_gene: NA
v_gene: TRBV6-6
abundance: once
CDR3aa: CASSPPGDYNEQFF
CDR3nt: TGTGCCAGCAGCCCGCCCGGGGACTACAATGAGCAGTTCTTC

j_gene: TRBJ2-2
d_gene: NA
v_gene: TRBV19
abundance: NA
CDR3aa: CASSPGRWTGELFF
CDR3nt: TGTGCCAGTAGCCCAGGGAGGTGGACCGGGGAGCTGTTTTTT

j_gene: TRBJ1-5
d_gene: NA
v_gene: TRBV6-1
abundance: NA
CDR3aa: CASGLAGGNQPQHF
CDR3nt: TGTGCCAGCGGGCTGGCAGGGGGCAATCAGCCCCAGCATTTT

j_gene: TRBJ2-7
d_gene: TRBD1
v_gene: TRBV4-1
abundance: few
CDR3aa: CASSRIPGTGDNEQYF
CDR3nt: TGCGCCAGCAGCCGAATTCCCGGGACAGGAGACAACGAGCAGTACTTC

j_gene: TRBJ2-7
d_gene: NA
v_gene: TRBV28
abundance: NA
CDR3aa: CASSLGDSGGSYEQYF
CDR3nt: TGTGCCAGCAGTTTAGGGGACTCCGGGGGATCCTACGAGCAGTACTTC

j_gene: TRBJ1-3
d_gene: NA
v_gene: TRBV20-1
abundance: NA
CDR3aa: CSASRRNTIYF
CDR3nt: TGCAGTGCTAGCAGGAGAAACACCATATATTTT

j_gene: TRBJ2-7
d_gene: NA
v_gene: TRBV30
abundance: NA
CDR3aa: CAWSVRRNYEQYF
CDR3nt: TGTGCCTGGAGTGTTAGGCGGAACTACGAGCAGTACTTC

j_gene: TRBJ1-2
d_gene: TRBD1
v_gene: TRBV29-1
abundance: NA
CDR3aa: CSVAAGTGVGGYTF
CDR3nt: TGCAGCGTTGCCGCCGGGACAGGGGTTGGGGGCTACACCTTC

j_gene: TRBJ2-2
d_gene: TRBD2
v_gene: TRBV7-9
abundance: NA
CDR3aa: CASSPTSGANTGELFF
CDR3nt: TGTGCCAGCAGCCCAACTAGCGGGGCGAACACCGGGGAGCTGTTTTTT

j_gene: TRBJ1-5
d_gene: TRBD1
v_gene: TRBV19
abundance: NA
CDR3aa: CASSIGTGVGKPQHF
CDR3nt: TGTGCCAGTAGTATCGGGACAGGTGTAGGAAAGCCCCAGCATTTT

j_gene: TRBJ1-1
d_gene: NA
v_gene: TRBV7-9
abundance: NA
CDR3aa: CASRGRGGEAFF
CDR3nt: TGTGCCAGCAGGGGACGGGGGGGTGAAGCTTTCTTT

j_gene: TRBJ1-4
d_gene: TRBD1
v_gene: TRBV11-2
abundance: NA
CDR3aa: CASTLQGASEKLFF
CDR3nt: TGTGCCAGCACCCTACAGGGGGCGTCTGAAAAACTGTTTTTT

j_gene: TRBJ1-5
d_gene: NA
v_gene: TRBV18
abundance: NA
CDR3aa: CASSQGADYQPQHF
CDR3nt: TGTGCCAGCTCACAAGGGGCGGATTATCAGCCCCAGCATTTT

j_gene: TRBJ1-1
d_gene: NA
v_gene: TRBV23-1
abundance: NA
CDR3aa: CAILTGKAFF
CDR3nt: TGCGCCATCTTGACAGGCAAAGCTTTCTTT

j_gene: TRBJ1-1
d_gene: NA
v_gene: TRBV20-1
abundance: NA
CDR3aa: CSARGDTEAFF
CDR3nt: TGCAGTGCTAGGGGAGATACTGAAGCTTTCTTT

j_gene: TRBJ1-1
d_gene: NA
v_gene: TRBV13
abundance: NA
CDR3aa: CASSETGGWRTEAFF
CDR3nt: TGTGCCAGCAGTGAGACTGGAGGGTGGCGCACTGAAGCTTTCTTT

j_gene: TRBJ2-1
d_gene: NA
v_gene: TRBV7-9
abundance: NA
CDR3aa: CASSFAGNFYNEQFF
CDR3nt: TGTGCCAGCAGCTTCGCGGGGAACTTTTACAATGAGCAGTTCTTC

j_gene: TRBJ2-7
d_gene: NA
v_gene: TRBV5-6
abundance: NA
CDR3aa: CASSLGAAYEQYF
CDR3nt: TGTGCCAGCAGCCTAGGGGCGGCGTACGAGCAGTACTTC

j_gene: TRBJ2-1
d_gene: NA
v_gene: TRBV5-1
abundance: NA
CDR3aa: CASSWDAEGAQFF
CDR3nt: TGCGCCAGCAGCTGGGATGCGGAAGGGGCGCAGTTCTTC

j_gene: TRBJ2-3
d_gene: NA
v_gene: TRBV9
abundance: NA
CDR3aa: CASSVGQVSTDTQYF
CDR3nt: TGTGCCAGCAGCGTAGGACAGGTTAGCACAGATACGCAGTATTTT

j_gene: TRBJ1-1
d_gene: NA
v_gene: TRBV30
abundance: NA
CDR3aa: CAWTTRTGGHTEAFF
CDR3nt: TGTGCCTGGACCACCCGGACCGGAGGGCACACTGAAGCTTTCTTT

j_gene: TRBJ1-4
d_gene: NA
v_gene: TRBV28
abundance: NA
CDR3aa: CASSLAKRGSEKLFF
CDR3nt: TGTGCCAGCAGTTTAGCCAAAAGGGGTAGTGAAAAACTGTTTTTT

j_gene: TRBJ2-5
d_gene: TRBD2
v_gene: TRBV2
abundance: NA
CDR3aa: CASSFPAGGRETQYF
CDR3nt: TGTGCCAGCAGTTTCCCAGCGGGGGGGAGGGAGACCCAGTACTTC

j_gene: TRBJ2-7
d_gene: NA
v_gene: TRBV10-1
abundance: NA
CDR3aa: CASSESGRAYEQYF
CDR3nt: TGCGCCAGCAGTGAGTCCGGCCGGGCCTACGAGCAGTACTTC

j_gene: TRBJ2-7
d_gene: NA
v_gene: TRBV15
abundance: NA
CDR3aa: CATSRKGDYEQYF
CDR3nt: TGTGCCACCAGCAGAAAAGGGGATTACGAGCAGTACTTC

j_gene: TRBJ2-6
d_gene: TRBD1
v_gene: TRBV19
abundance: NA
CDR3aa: CASSRGQSSGANVLTF
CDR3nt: TGTGCCAGTAGTAGGGGACAGAGCTCTGGGGCCAACGTCCTGACTTTC

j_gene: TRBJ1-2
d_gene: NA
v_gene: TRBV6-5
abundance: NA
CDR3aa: CASRDLDRLYGYTF
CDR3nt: TGTGCCAGCAGGGACCTCGACAGGCTCTATGGCTACACCTTC

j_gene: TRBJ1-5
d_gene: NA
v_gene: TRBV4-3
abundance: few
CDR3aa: CASSQERAGNQPQHF
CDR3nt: TGCGCCAGCAGCCAAGAGAGGGCAGGCAATCAGCCCCAGCATTTT

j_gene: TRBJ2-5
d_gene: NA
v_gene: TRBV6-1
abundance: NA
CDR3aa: CASSEGASQGETQYF
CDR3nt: TGTGCCAGCAGTGAAGGAGCATCCCAGGGAGAGACCCAGTACTTC

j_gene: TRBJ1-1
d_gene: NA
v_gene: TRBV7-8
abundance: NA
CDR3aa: CASSRRVNTEAFF
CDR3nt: TGTGCCAGCAGCCGGAGGGTGAACACTGAAGCTTTCTTT